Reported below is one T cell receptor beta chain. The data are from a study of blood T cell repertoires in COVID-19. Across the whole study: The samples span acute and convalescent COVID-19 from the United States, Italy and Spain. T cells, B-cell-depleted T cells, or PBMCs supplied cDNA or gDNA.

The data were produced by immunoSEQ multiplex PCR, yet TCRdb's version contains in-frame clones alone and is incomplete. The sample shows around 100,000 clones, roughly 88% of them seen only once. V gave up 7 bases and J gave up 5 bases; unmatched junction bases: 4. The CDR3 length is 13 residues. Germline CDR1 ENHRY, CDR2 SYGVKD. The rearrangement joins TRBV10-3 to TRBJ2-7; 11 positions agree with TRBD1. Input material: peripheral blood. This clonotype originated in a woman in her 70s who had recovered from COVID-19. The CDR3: CAIKGTGGDEQYF. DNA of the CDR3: TGTGCCATCAAAGGGACAGGGGGGGACGAGCAGTACTTC.